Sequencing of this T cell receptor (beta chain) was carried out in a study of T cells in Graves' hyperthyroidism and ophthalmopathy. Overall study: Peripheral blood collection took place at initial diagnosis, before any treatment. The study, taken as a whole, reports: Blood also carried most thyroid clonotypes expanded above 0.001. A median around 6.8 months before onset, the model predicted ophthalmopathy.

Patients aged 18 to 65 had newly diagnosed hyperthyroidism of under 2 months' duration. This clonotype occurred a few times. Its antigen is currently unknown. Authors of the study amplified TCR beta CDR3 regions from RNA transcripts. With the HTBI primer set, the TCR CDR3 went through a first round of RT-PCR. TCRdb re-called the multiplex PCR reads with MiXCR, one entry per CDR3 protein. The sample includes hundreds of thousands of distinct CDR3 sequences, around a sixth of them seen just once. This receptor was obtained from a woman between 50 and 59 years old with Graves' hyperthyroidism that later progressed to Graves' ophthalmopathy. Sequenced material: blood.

The CDR3 DNA sequence: TGCAGTGCTAGCGGGAGCTCTGGGGCCAACGTCCTGACTTTC. Protein: CSASGSSGANVLTF. J is TRBJ2-6 and V is TRBV20-1; D is perhaps TRBD2 (6 bases). V was trimmed by 3 bases and J by 0 bases, leaving 6 bases between them. CDR1 is DFQATT and CDR2 is SNEGSKA in the germline V gene (reference sequence). CDR3 length: 14 amino acids.